Listed below are T cell receptor beta chains from one sample, sequenced in a study of blood T cell repertoires in COVID-19. Measured with immunoSEQ multiplex PCR; TCRdb has only the in-frame clones, and not every one. The data contain more than 250,000 clones, under 90% of them singletons. The sample taken for sequencing was peripheral blood. The receptors derive from a human donor in a cohort sampled during active COVID-19. The CDR3 runs from the conserved cysteine through the conserved F or W. Each record gives: D gene, V gene, clone size, J gene, CDR3 DNA, CDR3 protein. A D gene is named only where the DNA matches it firmly. The size of a clone is reported for some rows only, either as once, few or many, or as a class for expanded clones.

D gene: TRBD1; V gene: TRBV18; clone size: NA; J gene: TRBJ1-2; CDR3 DNA: TGTGCCAGCTCTCTGGACAGGGGTAACTATGGCTACACCTTC; CDR3 protein: CASSLDRGNYGYTF
D gene: NA; V gene: TRBV7-9; clone size: NA; J gene: TRBJ1-1; CDR3 DNA: TGTGCCAGCGGAAAGACAGGTGTGAACACTGAAGCTTTCTTT; CDR3 protein: CASGKTGVNTEAFF
D gene: NA; V gene: TRBV6-1; clone size: NA; J gene: TRBJ1-2; CDR3 DNA: TGTGCCAGCAGTGATGGACAGCCTCTCTATGGCTACACCTTC; CDR3 protein: CASSDGQPLYGYTF
D gene: NA; V gene: TRBV7-8; clone size: once; J gene: TRBJ2-3; CDR3 DNA: TGTGCCAGCAGCCCCAGGGGCACCGCTTTTAGCACAGATACGCAGTATTTT; CDR3 protein: CASSPRGTAFSTDTQYF
D gene: NA; V gene: TRBV10-3; clone size: once; J gene: TRBJ2-1; CDR3 DNA: TGTGCCACCTCCCCTGACAATGAGCAGTTCTTC; CDR3 protein: CATSPDNEQFF
D gene: TRBD1; V gene: TRBV27; clone size: NA; J gene: TRBJ2-1; CDR3 DNA: TGTGCCAGCAGTTTCCTATGGACAGGGAAGTCCTTTCCCTTTAATGAGCAGTTCTTC; CDR3 protein: CASSFLWTGKSFPFNEQFF
D gene: NA; V gene: TRBV28; clone size: NA; J gene: TRBJ1-2; CDR3 DNA: TGTGCCAGCAGTTTATTGGCGGGTTCTGGGAGGGGCTACACCTTC; CDR3 protein: CASSLLAGSGRGYTF
D gene: NA; V gene: TRBV5-4; clone size: few; J gene: TRBJ2-7; CDR3 DNA: TGTGCCAGCAGGACGGAGCCGGGAGATTTTTCAGGGCAGTACTTC; CDR3 protein: CASRTEPGDFSGQYF
D gene: TRBD1; V gene: TRBV28; clone size: NA; J gene: TRBJ2-2; CDR3 DNA: TGTGCCAGCAGGACCGGGACAGGTGGGATCGGGGAGCTGTTTTTT; CDR3 protein: CASRTGTGGIGELFF
D gene: NA; V gene: TRBV3-1/TRBV3-2; clone size: NA; J gene: TRBJ1-1; CDR3 DNA: TGTGCCAGCAGCCAAGGAGGAAGGACTGAAGCTTTCTTT; CDR3 protein: CASSQGGRTEAFF
D gene: NA; V gene: TRBV29-1; clone size: NA; J gene: TRBJ1-2; CDR3 DNA: TGCAGCGTTGACGTTGGTAGGGGGGGCGCCTATGGCTACACCTTC; CDR3 protein: CSVDVGRGGAYGYTF
D gene: NA; V gene: TRBV7-8; clone size: once; J gene: TRBJ1-3; CDR3 DNA: TGTGCCAGCAGCAGATCCCGGGGGGCTGGAAACACCATATATTTT; CDR3 protein: CASSRSRGAGNTIYF
D gene: TRBD2; V gene: TRBV10-2; clone size: NA; J gene: TRBJ2-7; CDR3 DNA: TGCGCCAGCGGCGGGAGCGGGTCCTACGAGCAGTACTTC; CDR3 protein: CASGGSGSYEQYF
D gene: NA; V gene: TRBV7-2; clone size: NA; J gene: TRBJ2-5; CDR3 DNA: TGTGCCAGCAGCTTAGACGCGACAGTCCCTGGAGAGACCCAGTACTTC; CDR3 protein: CASSLDATVPGETQYF
D gene: TRBD1; V gene: TRBV14; clone size: NA; J gene: TRBJ1-1; CDR3 DNA: TGTGCCAGCAGCCAACAGGGGGCAGTCACTGAAGCTTTCTTT; CDR3 protein: CASSQQGAVTEAFF
D gene: NA; V gene: TRBV6-5; clone size: few; J gene: TRBJ2-7; CDR3 DNA: TGTGCCAGCAGTAACGGACACCCGCCCTACGAGCAGTACTTC; CDR3 protein: CASSNGHPPYEQYF
D gene: TRBD1; V gene: TRBV27; clone size: many; J gene: TRBJ2-7; CDR3 DNA: TGTGCCAGCAGTTTATCGGCAGGGGGCTTCATTGAGCAGTACTTC; CDR3 protein: CASSLSAGGFIEQYF
D gene: NA; V gene: TRBV21-1; clone size: NA; J gene: TRBJ2-7; CDR3 DNA: TGTGCCAGCTCCTTCCCGGGACAGGGAAATACCTACGAGCAGTACTTC; CDR3 protein: CASSFPGQGNTYEQYF
D gene: NA; V gene: TRBV5-1; clone size: NA; J gene: TRBJ1-4; CDR3 DNA: TGCGCCAGCAGCTCGGACAGCCTAAATGAAAAACTGTTTTTT; CDR3 protein: CASSSDSLNEKLFF
D gene: TRBD2; V gene: TRBV18; clone size: NA; J gene: TRBJ2-3; CDR3 DNA: TGTGCCAGCTCACCGCTCCCGCCGGGAGGCTTGGGGACAGATACGCAGTATTTT; CDR3 protein: CASSPLPPGGLGTDTQYF
D gene: TRBD1; V gene: TRBV5-1; clone size: NA; J gene: TRBJ1-6; CDR3 DNA: TGCGCCAGCAGCTTAGCAACAGGGGGTAATTCACCCCTCCACTTT; CDR3 protein: CASSLATGGNSPLHF
D gene: NA; V gene: TRBV6-5; clone size: once; J gene: TRBJ1-6; CDR3 DNA: TGTGCCAGCAGTTCCGGGAATTCACCCCTCCACTTT; CDR3 protein: CASSSGNSPLHF
D gene: NA; V gene: TRBV24-1; clone size: NA; J gene: TRBJ2-1; CDR3 DNA: TGTGCCACCAGTGATTCCGTTTACAATGAGCAGTTCTTC; CDR3 protein: CATSDSVYNEQFF
D gene: NA; V gene: TRBV27; clone size: NA; J gene: TRBJ2-7; CDR3 DNA: TGTGCCAGCAGTTTATTCAGTCCCTACGAGCAGTACTTC; CDR3 protein: CASSLFSPYEQYF
D gene: NA; V gene: TRBV19; clone size: NA; J gene: TRBJ2-7; CDR3 DNA: TGTGCCAGTAGTATAGACGGGACCTACGAGCAGTACTTC; CDR3 protein: CASSIDGTYEQYF
D gene: TRBD1; V gene: TRBV6-6; clone size: NA; J gene: TRBJ1-1; CDR3 DNA: TGTGCCAGCAGTCTTTACCGCCCGGGGGACAGGGTGAACACTGAAGCTTTCTTT; CDR3 protein: CASSLYRPGDRVNTEAFF
D gene: NA; V gene: TRBV5-4; clone size: NA; J gene: TRBJ1-1; CDR3 DNA: TGTGCCAGCAGCCCCTTCGGACAGCAAAACACTGAAGCTTTCTTT; CDR3 protein: CASSPFGQQNTEAFF
D gene: NA; V gene: TRBV19; clone size: NA; J gene: TRBJ1-6; CDR3 DNA: TGTGCCACCCATGACGGGGGGGCTAATTCACCCCTCCACTTT; CDR3 protein: CATHDGGANSPLHF
D gene: NA; V gene: TRBV12-3/TRBV12-4; clone size: NA; J gene: TRBJ2-2; CDR3 DNA: TGTGCCAGCAGTTTTTCAGCCGGGGAGCTGTTTTTT; CDR3 protein: CASSFSAGELFF
D gene: NA; V gene: TRBV6-1; clone size: NA; J gene: TRBJ2-3; CDR3 DNA: TGTGCCAGCAGTGAAGCGGCTAGCGGCACAGATACGCAGTATTTT; CDR3 protein: CASSEAASGTDTQYF
D gene: NA; V gene: TRBV18; clone size: NA; J gene: TRBJ1-5; CDR3 DNA: TGTGCCAGCTCACTTGACTATAGCAATCAGCCCCAGCATTTT; CDR3 protein: CASSLDYSNQPQHF
D gene: NA; V gene: TRBV27; clone size: NA; J gene: TRBJ1-1; CDR3 DNA: TGTGCCAGCGGGAGCGGGTTGAACACTGAAGCTTTCTTT; CDR3 protein: CASGSGLNTEAFF
D gene: TRBD1; V gene: TRBV6-2/TRBV6-3; clone size: NA; J gene: TRBJ2-2; CDR3 DNA: TGTGCCAGCAGTCGAACCGGGACAGGGACCACCGGGGAGCTGTTTTTT; CDR3 protein: CASSRTGTGTTGELFF
D gene: TRBD1; V gene: TRBV19; clone size: NA; J gene: TRBJ1-2; CDR3 DNA: TGTGCCAGTAGTAATCCGGGACAGGGGATATATGGCTACACCTTC; CDR3 protein: CASSNPGQGIYGYTF
D gene: NA; V gene: TRBV6-4; clone size: NA; J gene: TRBJ2-3; CDR3 DNA: TGTGCCAGCAGTGAGACGGGGGAGGCAGATACGCAGTATTTT; CDR3 protein: CASSETGEADTQYF
D gene: TRBD2; V gene: TRBV7-8; clone size: NA; J gene: TRBJ2-5; CDR3 DNA: TGTGCCAGCAGCGAAGGCCAGCTAGCGGGACTTGGAGAGACCCAGTACTTC; CDR3 protein: CASSEGQLAGLGETQYF
D gene: NA; V gene: TRBV6-5; clone size: NA; J gene: TRBJ2-5; CDR3 DNA: TGTGCCAGCAGTTACGGAGGAACCGCAGAGACCCAGTACTTC; CDR3 protein: CASSYGGTAETQYF
D gene: TRBD2; V gene: TRBV7-8; clone size: NA; J gene: TRBJ2-7; CDR3 DNA: TGTGCCAGCAGCTTAATTTTGGCGGGAGGGTACGAGCAGTACTTC; CDR3 protein: CASSLILAGGYEQYF
D gene: NA; V gene: TRBV25-1; clone size: NA; J gene: TRBJ1-4; CDR3 DNA: TGTGCCAGCAGTGAACCCTTGGGGCCATTTAATGAAAAACTGTTTTTT; CDR3 protein: CASSEPLGPFNEKLFF
D gene: TRBD1; V gene: TRBV4-1; clone size: NA; J gene: TRBJ1-3; CDR3 DNA: TGCGCCAGCAGCCAAGCCGTTCCGGGACAGTACTCTGGAAACACCATATATTTT; CDR3 protein: CASSQAVPGQYSGNTIYF
D gene: NA; V gene: TRBV11-2; clone size: once; J gene: TRBJ1-4; CDR3 DNA: TGTGCCAGCAGCTTATCCGGACTGAGGGAAAAACTGTTTTTT; CDR3 protein: CASSLSGLREKLFF
D gene: NA; V gene: TRBV27; clone size: NA; J gene: TRBJ1-3; CDR3 DNA: TGTGCCAGCAGTCAGGATGGGAGCTCTGGAAACACCATATATTTT; CDR3 protein: CASSQDGSSGNTIYF
D gene: TRBD1; V gene: TRBV19; clone size: NA; J gene: TRBJ2-3; CDR3 DNA: TGTGCCAGTAGTATGGCGCAGGGGGTAGGGGATACGCAGTATTTT; CDR3 protein: CASSMAQGVGDTQYF
D gene: NA; V gene: TRBV3-1/TRBV3-2; clone size: NA; J gene: TRBJ1-3; CDR3 DNA: TGTGCCAGCAGCCACACGGGAGATGGAAACACCATATATTTT; CDR3 protein: CASSHTGDGNTIYF
D gene: TRBD2; V gene: TRBV3-1/TRBV3-2; clone size: NA; J gene: TRBJ2-3; CDR3 DNA: TGTGCCAGCAGCCAAGACCCCGGGGGGGCGGCAGATACGCAGTATTTT; CDR3 protein: CASSQDPGGAADTQYF
D gene: NA; V gene: TRBV28; clone size: NA; J gene: TRBJ1-5; CDR3 DNA: TGTGCCAGCAGTACCTTCGACAGGCCCCAGCATTTT; CDR3 protein: CASSTFDRPQHF
D gene: TRBD2; V gene: TRBV28; clone size: once; J gene: TRBJ2-1; CDR3 DNA: TGTGCCAGCAGGTCCGGGACTAGCACCTACAATGAGCAGTTCTTC; CDR3 protein: CASRSGTSTYNEQFF